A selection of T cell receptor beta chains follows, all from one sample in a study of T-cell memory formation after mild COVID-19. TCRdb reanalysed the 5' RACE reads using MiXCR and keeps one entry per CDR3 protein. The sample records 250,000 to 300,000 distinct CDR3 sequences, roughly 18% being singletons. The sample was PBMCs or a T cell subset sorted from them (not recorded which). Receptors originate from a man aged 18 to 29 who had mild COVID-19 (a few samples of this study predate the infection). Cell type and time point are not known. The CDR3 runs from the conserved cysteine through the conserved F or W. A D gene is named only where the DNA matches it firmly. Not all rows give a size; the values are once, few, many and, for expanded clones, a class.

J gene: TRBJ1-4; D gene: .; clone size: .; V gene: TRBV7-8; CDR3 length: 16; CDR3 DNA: TGTGCCAGCAGCTTAGGTTGGGGGACTTACGGTGAAAAACTGTTTTTT; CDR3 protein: CASSLGWGTYGEKLFF
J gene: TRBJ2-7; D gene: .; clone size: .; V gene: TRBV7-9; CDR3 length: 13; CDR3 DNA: TGTGCCAGCAGGGGACTGTGGGACGACGAGCAGTACTTC; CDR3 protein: CASRGLWDDEQYF
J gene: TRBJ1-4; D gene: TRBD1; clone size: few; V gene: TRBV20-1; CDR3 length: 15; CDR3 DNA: TGCAGTGCAGAGGGACAGGGGGCAACTAATGAAAAACTGTTTTTT; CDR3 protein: CSAEGQGATNEKLFF
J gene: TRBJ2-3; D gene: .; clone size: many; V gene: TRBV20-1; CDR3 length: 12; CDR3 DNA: TGCAGTGCTACCCGACAGTCGGATACGCAGTATTTT; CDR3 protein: CSATRQSDTQYF
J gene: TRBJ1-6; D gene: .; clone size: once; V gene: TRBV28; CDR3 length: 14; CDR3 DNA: TGTGCCAGCAGTTTTCTGGGGGATAATTCACCCCTCCACTTT; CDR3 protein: CASSFLGDNSPLHF
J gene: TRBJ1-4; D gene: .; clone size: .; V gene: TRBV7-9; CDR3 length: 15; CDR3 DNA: TGTGCCAGCAGCCCGGTAGGGGGGGCCGGTGAAAAACTGTTTTTT; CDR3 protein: CASSPVGGAGEKLFF
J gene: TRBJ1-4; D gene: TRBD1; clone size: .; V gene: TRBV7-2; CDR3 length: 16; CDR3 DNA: TGTGCCAGCAGCTTGGATCCGGGACAGGGAGCCTTAAAACTGTTTTTT; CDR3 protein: CASSLDPGQGALKLFF
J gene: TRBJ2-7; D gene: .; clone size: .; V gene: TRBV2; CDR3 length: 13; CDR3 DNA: TGTGCCAGCAGTGAGATAGGGGCCTACGAGCAGTACTTC; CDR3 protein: CASSEIGAYEQYF
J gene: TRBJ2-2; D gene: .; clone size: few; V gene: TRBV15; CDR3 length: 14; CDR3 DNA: TGTGCCACCAGCAGAGATAAAGTCCTCGGGGAGCTGTTTTTT; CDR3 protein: CATSRDKVLGELFF
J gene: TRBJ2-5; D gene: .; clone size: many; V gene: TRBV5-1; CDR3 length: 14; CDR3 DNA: TGCGCCAGCACCCAAGGGTGGGGGTTAGAGACCCAGTACTTC; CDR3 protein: CASTQGWGLETQYF
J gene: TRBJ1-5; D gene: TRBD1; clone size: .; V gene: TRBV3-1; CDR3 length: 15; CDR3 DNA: TGTGCCAGCAGCCTGGGGACAGGCCATAATCAGCCCCAGCATTTT; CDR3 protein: CASSLGTGHNQPQHF
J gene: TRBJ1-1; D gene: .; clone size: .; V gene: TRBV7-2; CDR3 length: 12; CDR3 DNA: TGTGCCAGCAGCTGGGACAACACTGAAGCTTTCTTT; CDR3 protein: CASSWDNTEAFF
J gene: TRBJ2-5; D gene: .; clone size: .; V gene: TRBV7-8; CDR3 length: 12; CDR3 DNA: TGTGCCAGCAGCGGCGATCGAGAGACCCAGTACTTC; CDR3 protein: CASSGDRETQYF
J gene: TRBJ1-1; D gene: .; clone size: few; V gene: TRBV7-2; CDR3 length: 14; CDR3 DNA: TGTGCCAGCAGCTCCAGGGCGGTGGGCACTGAAGCTTTCTTT; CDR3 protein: CASSSRAVGTEAFF
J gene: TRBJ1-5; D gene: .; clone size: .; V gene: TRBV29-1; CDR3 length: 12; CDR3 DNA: TGCAGCGTTCTCATAAGCAATCAGCCCCAGCATTTT; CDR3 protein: CSVLISNQPQHF
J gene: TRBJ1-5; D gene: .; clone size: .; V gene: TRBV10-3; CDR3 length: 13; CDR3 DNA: TGTGCCATCAGCGGGGGTGGCAATCAGCCCCAGCATTTT; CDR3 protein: CAISGGGNQPQHF
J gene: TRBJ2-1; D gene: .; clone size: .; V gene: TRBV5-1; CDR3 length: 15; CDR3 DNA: TGCGCCAGCAGCTTGGAGTGGGGGGGCCGGGTTGAGCAGTTCTTC; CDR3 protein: CASSLEWGGRVEQFF
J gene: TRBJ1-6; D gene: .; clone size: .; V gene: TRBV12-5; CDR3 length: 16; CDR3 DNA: TGTGCTAGTGGTCTCCTTTTCACCTCCTATAATTCACCCCTCCACTTT; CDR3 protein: CASGLLFTSYNSPLHF
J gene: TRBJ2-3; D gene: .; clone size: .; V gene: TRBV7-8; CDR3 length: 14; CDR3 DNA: TGTGCCAGCAGCTTACGAAGGGGTTCAGATACGCAGTATTTT; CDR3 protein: CASSLRRGSDTQYF
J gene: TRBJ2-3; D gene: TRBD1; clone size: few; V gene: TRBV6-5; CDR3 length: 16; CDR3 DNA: TGTGCCAGCAGTTACTCGACAGGGGATAGCAGAGATACGCAGTATTTT; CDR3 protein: CASSYSTGDSRDTQYF
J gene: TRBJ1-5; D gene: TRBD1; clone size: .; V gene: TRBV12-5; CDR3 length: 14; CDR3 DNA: TGTGCTAGTGCCTTAGGACAGGGTCTTCAGCCCCAGCATTTT; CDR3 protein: CASALGQGLQPQHF
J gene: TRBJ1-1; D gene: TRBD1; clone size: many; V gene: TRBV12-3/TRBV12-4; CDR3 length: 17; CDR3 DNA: TGTGCCAGCCGAACCTACGACATTACAGGGGCAAAATATGGAGCTTTCTTT; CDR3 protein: CASRTYDITGAKYGAFF
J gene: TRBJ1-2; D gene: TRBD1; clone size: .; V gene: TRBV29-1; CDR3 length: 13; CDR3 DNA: TGCAGCGTTGGGGACAGGGGACCGAATGGCTACACCTTC; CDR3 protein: CSVGDRGPNGYTF
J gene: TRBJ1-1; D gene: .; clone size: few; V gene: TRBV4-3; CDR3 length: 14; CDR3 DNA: TGCGCCAGCAGCCAAAAACAGGGAGCCACTGAAGCTTTCTTT; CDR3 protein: CASSQKQGATEAFF
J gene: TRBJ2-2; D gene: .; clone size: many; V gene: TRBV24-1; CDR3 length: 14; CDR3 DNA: TGTGCCACCAGTGATCAGACGGTCACCGGGGAGCTGTTTTTT; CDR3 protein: CATSDQTVTGELFF
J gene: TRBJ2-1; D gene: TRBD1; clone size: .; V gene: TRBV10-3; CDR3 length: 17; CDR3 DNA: TGTGCCATCAGTGAGTCTACAGCCGGGACAGGTTACAATGAGCAGTTCTTC; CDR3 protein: CAISESTAGTGYNEQFF
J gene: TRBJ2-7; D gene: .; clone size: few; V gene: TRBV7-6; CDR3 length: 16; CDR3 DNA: TGTGCCAGCAGCTTAGATCCGGGACCCGTTACGTACGAGCAGTACTTC; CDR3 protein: CASSLDPGPVTYEQYF
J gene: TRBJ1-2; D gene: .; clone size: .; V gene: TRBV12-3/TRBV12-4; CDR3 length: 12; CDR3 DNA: TGTGCCAGCAGCCGCCAGTCGTCAGGCTACACCTTC; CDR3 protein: CASSRQSSGYTF
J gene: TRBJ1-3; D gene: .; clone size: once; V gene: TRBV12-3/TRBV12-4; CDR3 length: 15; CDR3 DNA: TGTGCCAGCAGTCCGGACGCAGCCTCTGGAAACACCATATATTTT; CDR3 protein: CASSPDAASGNTIYF
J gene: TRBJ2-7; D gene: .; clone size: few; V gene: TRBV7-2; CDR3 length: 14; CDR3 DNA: TGTGCCAGCAGCTCAACCCTGAGCTCCTACGAGCAGTACTTC; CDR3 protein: CASSSTLSSYEQYF
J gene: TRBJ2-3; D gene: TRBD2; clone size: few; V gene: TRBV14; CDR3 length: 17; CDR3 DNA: TGTGCCAGCAGCCACATACGACTAGCGGGGAGGTCAGATACGCAGTATTTT; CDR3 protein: CASSHIRLAGRSDTQYF
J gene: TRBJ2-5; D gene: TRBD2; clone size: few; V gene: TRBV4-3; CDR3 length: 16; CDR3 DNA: TGCGCCAGCAGCCAATTTTCTGGGGAGGGCCAAGAGACCCAGTACTTC; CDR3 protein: CASSQFSGEGQETQYF
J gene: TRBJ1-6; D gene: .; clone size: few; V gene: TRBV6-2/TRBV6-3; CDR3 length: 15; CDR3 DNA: TGTGCCAGCACCAGGGGTGCAGGGTACGATTCACCCCTCCACTTT; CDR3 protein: CASTRGAGYDSPLHF
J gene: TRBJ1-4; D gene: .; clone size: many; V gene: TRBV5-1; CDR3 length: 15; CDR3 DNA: TGCGCCAGCAGCTTGGCCAGAGGGATTAATGAAAAACTGTTTTTT; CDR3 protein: CASSLARGINEKLFF
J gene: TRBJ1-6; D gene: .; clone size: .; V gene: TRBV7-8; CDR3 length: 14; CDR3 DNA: TGTGCCAGCATGATCGGGGGTTATAATTCACCCCTCCACTTT; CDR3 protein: CASMIGGYNSPLHF
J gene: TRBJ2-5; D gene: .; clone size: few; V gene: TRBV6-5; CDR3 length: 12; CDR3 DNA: TGTGCCAGCAGTACCGGGCTAGGGGGCCAGTACTTC; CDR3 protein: CASSTGLGGQYF
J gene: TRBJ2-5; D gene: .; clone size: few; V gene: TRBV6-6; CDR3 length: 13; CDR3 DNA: TGTGCCAGCAGTTACGAGGACCGAGAGACCCAGTACTTC; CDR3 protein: CASSYEDRETQYF
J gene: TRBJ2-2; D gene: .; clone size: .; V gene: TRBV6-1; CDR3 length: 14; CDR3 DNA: TGTGCCAGTCAGACGGGCGGCGGTACCGGGGAGCTGTTTTTT; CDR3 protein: CASQTGGGTGELFF
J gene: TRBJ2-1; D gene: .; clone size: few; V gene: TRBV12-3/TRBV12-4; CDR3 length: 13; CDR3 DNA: TGTGCCAGCAGTACCGCGGGGGCGACTGAGCAGTTCTTC; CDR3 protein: CASSTAGATEQFF
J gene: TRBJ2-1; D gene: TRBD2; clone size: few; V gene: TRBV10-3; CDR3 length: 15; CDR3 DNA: TGTGCCATCAGTGGGACTAGCGGGGGGGAAGCTGAGCAGTTCTTC; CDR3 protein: CAISGTSGGEAEQFF
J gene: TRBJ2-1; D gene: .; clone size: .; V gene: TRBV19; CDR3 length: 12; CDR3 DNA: TGTGCCAGTAGTGGGCCCTGGGGTGGGGAGTTCTTC; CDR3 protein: CASSGPWGGEFF